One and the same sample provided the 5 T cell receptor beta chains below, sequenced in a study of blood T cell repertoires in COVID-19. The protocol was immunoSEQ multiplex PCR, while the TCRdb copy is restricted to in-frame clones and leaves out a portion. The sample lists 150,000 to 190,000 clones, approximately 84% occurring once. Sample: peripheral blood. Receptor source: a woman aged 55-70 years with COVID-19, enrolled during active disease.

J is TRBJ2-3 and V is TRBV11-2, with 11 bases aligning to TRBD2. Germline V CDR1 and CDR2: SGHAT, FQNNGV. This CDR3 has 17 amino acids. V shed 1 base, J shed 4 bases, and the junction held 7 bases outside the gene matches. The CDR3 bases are TGTGCCAGCAGCTTAGTGCCTAGCGGGAGGTATTCAGATACGCAGTATTTT. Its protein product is CASSLVPSGRYSDTQYF.

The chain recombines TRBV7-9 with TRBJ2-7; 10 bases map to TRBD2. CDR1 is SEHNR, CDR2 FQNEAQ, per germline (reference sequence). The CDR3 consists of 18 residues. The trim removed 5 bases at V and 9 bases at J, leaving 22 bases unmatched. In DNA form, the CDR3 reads TGTGCCAGCAGCACCAGCCTGCCATTGGGTCTAGCGGGAGTAGGGCAGTACTTC. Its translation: CASSTSLPLGLAGVGQYF.

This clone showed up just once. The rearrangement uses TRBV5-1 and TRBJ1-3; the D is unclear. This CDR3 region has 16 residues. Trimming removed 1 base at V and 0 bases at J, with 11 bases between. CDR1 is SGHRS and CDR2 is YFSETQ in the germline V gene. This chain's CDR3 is CASSLWQVGSGNTIYF. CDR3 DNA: TGCGCCAGCAGCTTGTGGCAGGTCGGCTCTGGAAACACCATATATTTT.

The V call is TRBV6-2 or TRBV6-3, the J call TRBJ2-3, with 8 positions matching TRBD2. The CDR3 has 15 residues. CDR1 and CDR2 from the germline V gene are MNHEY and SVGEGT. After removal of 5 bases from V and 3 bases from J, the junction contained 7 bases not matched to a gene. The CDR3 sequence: CASSPAGVGTDTQYF. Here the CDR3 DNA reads TGTGCCAGCAGTCCAGCGGGAGTGGGGACAGATACGCAGTATTTT.

DNA of the CDR3: TGCGCCAGCAGCCGGGACTTTACAACTAATGAAAAACTGTTTTTT. This encodes CASSRDFTTNEKLFF. This chain links TRBV5-1 with TRBJ1-4; a weak D match, TRBD1 (5 bases). Germline V gene lookup returns CDR1 SGHRS and CDR2 YFSETQ. The CDR3 is 15 amino acids. Between the trimmed V and J ends, which lost 4 bases and 0 bases, there was a span of 10 bases.